Listed here are 32 T cell receptor beta chains from one sample, sequenced in a study of cytomegalovirus exposure and HLA in healthy donors. Amplification used 60 Vbeta primers and 13 Jbeta primers. The assay was immunoSEQ multiplex PCR, and TCRdb's table has in-frame clones only and misses some. The repertoire holds 110,000 to 150,000 clones, with 68% as singletons. The sequencing input was PBMCs. All receptors come from a man aged 55-75 years in good health and CMV-seronegative.

The chain employs TRBV5-6 and TRBJ2-5, with no clear D. Trimming left V 0 bases short and J 2 bases short, with 8 bases between. Germline assignment: CDR1 SGHDT and CDR2 YYEEEE. The CDR3 is 14 residues long. The DNA for the CDR3 is TGTGCCAGCAGCTTGGATCCGACACAAGAGACCCAGTACTTC. It specifies CASSLDPTQETQYF.

The chain is built from TRBV7-8 and TRBJ2-5, with 7 bases identical to TRBD1. Germline CDR1 reads SGHVS; CDR2 reads FQNEAQ. CDR3 length: 14 residues. V gave up 4 bases and J gave up 2 bases; unmatched junction bases: 4. The CDR3 DNA reads as TGTGCCAGCAGCTCCCGACAGGGACAAGAGACCCAGTACTTC. It codes for CASSSRQGQETQYF.

The rearrangement joins TRBV7-2 to TRBJ2-5; a possible D gene is TRBD1 (6 bases). CDR1 is SGHTA, CDR2 FQGNSA, per germline. V was shortened by 1 base and J by 0 bases, with 9 bases between the two germline ends. The CDR3 consists of 15 residues. CDR3 nucleotides: TGTGCCAGCAGCTTAGATAGGGGGAACCAAGAGACCCAGTACTTC. Encoded protein: CASSLDRGNQETQYF.

The J gene is TRBJ1-5, the V gene TRBV7-6; D not certain. V lost 5 bases and J 0 bases, leaving 5 bases between the germline ends. Germline CDR1 is SGHVS and CDR2 is FNYEAQ. The CDR3 spans 13 residues. CDR3 loop: CASSPGSNQPQHF. As DNA, the CDR3 is TGTGCCAGCAGCCCCGGTAGCAATCAGCCCCAGCATTTT.

The V gene is TRBV6-5, the J gene TRBJ2-1; the D gene is possibly TRBD1 (6 bases). Trimming removed 2 bases from V and 9 bases from J, with 11 bases in between. This CDR3 contains 13 residues. In germline, CDR1 is MNHEY, CDR2 SVGAGI. The CDR3 DNA reads as TGTGCCAGCAGTTACCCACAGGGACGTGAGCAGTTCTTC. This translates into CASSYPQGREQFF.

The J gene is TRBJ2-7, the V gene TRBV4-3; TRBD2 matches at 11 bases. V dropped 0 bases and J dropped 7; count of bases not matched to a gene: 5. CDR1 LGHNA and CDR2 YSLEER come from the germline V gene. CDR3 size: 15 residues. DNA for the CDR3: TGCGCCAGCAGCCAAGACCGACTAGCGGGAAGGGAGCAGTACTTC. Residues: CASSQDRLAGREQYF.

V is TRBV5-1 and J is TRBJ2-2; 9 bases line up with TRBD1. CDR1 is SGHRS, CDR2 YFSETQ, per germline. This CDR3 is 17 amino acids long. J gave up 6 bases and V 3 bases, and 12 bases lay outside the gene matches. The CDR3 region is CASSSTGTGLAPGELFF. Here the CDR3 DNA reads TGCGCCAGCAGCTCGACCGGGACAGGGCTCGCCCCCGGGGAGCTGTTTTTT.

The chain recombines TRBV7-2 with TRBJ1-2; weak D call: TRBD1 (6 bases). The V gene lost 4 bases and the J gene lost 5 bases, with 17 bases spanning the gap. Germline CDR1 SGHTA, CDR2 FQGNSA. This CDR3 is built from 15 residues. CDR3 in amino acids: CASSSIDRTRYGYTF. The CDR3 coding sequence is TGTGCCAGCAGCTCAATCGACAGGACCCGTTATGGCTACACCTTC.

The chain joins TRBV9 to TRBJ1-1; TRBD1 matches 9 bases. Losses at the gene ends were 2 bases for V and 7 bases for J; bases not matched to a gene: 3. CDR1 and CDR2 (germline): SGDLS, YYNGEE. There are 13 residues in the CDR3. The CDR3 loop reads CASSVGQGYEAFF. CDR3 DNA: TGTGCCAGCAGCGTGGGACAGGGCTATGAAGCTTTCTTT.

The chain employs TRBV19 and TRBJ1-1; possibly TRBD1 for D (6 bases). Trimming left V 8 bases short and J 1 base short, with 26 bases between. The CDR3 has 18 residues. Germline V gene sequence: CDR1 LNHDA, CDR2 SQIVND (reference sequence). The CDR3 reads CASGGPLGTPAGNTEAFF. The CDR3 bases are TGTGCCAGTGGAGGCCCCCTAGGGACACCGGCTGGGAACACTGAAGCTTTCTTT.

The chain is built from TRBV5-1 and TRBJ2-1, with 7 bases matching TRBD1. The CDR3 spans 14 residues. CDR1 SGHRS and CDR2 YFSETQ come from the germline V gene. V dropped 7 bases and J dropped 7; count of bases not matched to a gene: 11. CDR3 nucleotides: TGCGCCAGCTCCAGACAGGGTGGGATGAATGAGCAGTTCTTC. It translates to CASSRQGGMNEQFF. Together with reference TRBV5-1 and TRBJ2-1, the CDR3 gives the full variable domain: KAGVTQTPRYLIKTRGQQVTLSCSPISGHRSVSWYQQTPGQGLQFLFEYFSETQRNKGNFPGRFSGRQFSNSRSEMNVSTLELGDSALYLCASSRQGGMNEQFFGPGTRLTVL.

The sample holds one count of this clone. The V gene is TRBV4-1, the J gene TRBJ2-7; weak D call: TRBD2 (5 bases). Germline V gives CDR1 MGHRA, CDR2 YSYEKL. This CDR3 is 17 amino acids long. Trimming pared 2 bases from V and 5 bases from J, leaving 22 bases between. The CDR3 loop reads CASSQFPWRSSTNEQYF. In DNA form, the CDR3 reads TGCGCCAGCAGCCAATTCCCCTGGAGGAGTAGCACCAACGAGCAGTACTTC.

The chain links TRBV6-5 to TRBJ1-3; 8 nucleotides align to TRBD1. Germline V gene lookup returns CDR1 MNHEY and CDR2 SVGAGI. Germline trimming cut 3 bases from V and 8 bases from J; bases unmatched to any gene: 9. CDR3 length: 15 residues. CDR3 nucleotide sequence: TGTGCCAGCAGTTATTTCGGACAGGGCTTAGACACCATATATTTT. This gives the protein CASSYFGQGLDTIYF.

This clone came up a few times. V usage is TRBV4-2 and J usage is TRBJ1-5; D ambiguous. The germline CDR1 and CDR2 sequences are LGHNA and YNFKEQ. This CDR3 is 13 amino acids long. The V end was cut by 1 base, the J end by 6 bases, with 7 bases between. CDR3 bases: TGTGCCAGCAGCCAAGGAGGCCTTCAGCCCCAGCATTTT. This encodes CASSQGGLQPQHF.

This sequence joins TRBV7-3 and TRBJ2-3; D remains ambiguous. Germline V gene lookup returns CDR1 SGHTA and CDR2 FQGTGA. The CDR3 consists of 16 residues. The V end lost 1 base, the J end lost 0 bases, and 11 bases lay between the germline ends. Here the CDR3 DNA reads TGTGCCAGCAGCTTAATACAGTCTCCTAGCACAGATACGCAGTATTTT. Protein: CASSLIQSPSTDTQYF. Together with reference TRBV7-3 and TRBJ2-3, the CDR3 gives the full variable domain: GAGVSQTPSNKVTEKGKYVELRCDPISGHTALYWYRQSLGQGPEFLIYFQGTGAADDSGLPNDRFFAVRPEGSVSTLKIQRTERGDSAVYLCASSLIQSPSTDTQYFGPGTRLTVL.

This rearrangement joins TRBV11-2 to TRBJ2-5, with a tentative D call TRBD1 (6 bases). The CDR3 consists of 14 residues. The germline V gene has CDR1 SGHAT and CDR2 FQNNGV. The V gene lost 3 bases and the J gene lost 3 bases, with 11 bases spanning the gap. As DNA, the CDR3 is TGTGCCAGCAGCTTCGGACAGATAGAAGAGACCCAGTACTTC. Translated: CASSFGQIEETQYF.

This clone showed up just a few times. V usage is TRBV2 and J usage is TRBJ1-2, with TRBD1 matching over 7 bases. The V gene end was trimmed by 6 bases and the J gene end by 2 bases; junction bases not matched to a gene: 6. This CDR3 has 14 amino acids. Germline V gene sequence: CDR1 SNHLY, CDR2 FYNNEI. CDR3 DNA: TGTGCCAGCAGGAAGGGACAGTCGAACTATGGCTACACCTTC. Protein: CASRKGQSNYGYTF.

This chain joins TRBV28 and TRBJ2-2, with a possible D match to TRBD2 (5 bases). The CDR3 totals 15 residues. V was cut by 2 bases and J by 6 bases, with 13 bases left in between. CDR1 is MDHEN and CDR2 is SYDVKM in the germline V gene. The CDR3 protein is CASSLRGSPPGELFF. The CDR3 nucleotides are TGTGCCAGCAGTTTACGAGGGAGTCCCCCCGGGGAGCTGTTTTTT.

The CDR3 here is CAWKGQGPNQPQHF. The CDR3 nucleotides are TGTGCCTGGAAAGGGCAGGGCCCCAATCAGCCCCAGCATTTT. The chain has TRBV30 and TRBJ1-5; perhaps TRBD1 as D (5 bases). V was pared by 4 bases and J by 3 bases, with 13 bases between. The CDR3 covers 14 residues. CDR1 and CDR2 from the germline V gene are GTSNPN and SVGIG (reference sequence).

J is TRBJ1-5 and V is TRBV29-1; 7 positions match TRBD1. This CDR3 has 14 amino acids. The V and J ends lost 6 bases and 2 bases, in that order; junction bases with no gene match: 7. The V gene's germline CDR1 is SQVTM and CDR2 ANQGSEA. Here the CDR3 reads CSVHTGAGNQPQHF. As DNA, the CDR3 is TGCAGCGTACATACAGGGGCGGGCAATCAGCCCCAGCATTTT.

The rearrangement uses TRBV18 and TRBJ2-2; tentatively, D is TRBD2 (6 bases). Germline CDR1 KGHSH, CDR2 LQKENI. The CDR3 extends over 16 amino acids. V was clipped by 3 bases and J by 0 bases, with 11 bases between them. The CDR3 is CASSPMGGTNTGELFF. CDR3 DNA sequence: TGTGCCAGCTCACCTATGGGGGGAACGAACACCGGGGAGCTGTTTTTT.

This rearrangement joins TRBV30 to TRBJ1-1; no clear D. CDR1 GTSNPN and CDR2 SVGIG come from the germline V gene (reference sequence). The CDR3 consists of 14 residues. The V and J ends lost 7 bases and 2 bases respectively, with 17 bases between them. The CDR3: CASKEIGRNTEAFF. The CDR3 coding sequence is TGTGCCTCTAAGGAGATAGGCCGAAACACTGAAGCTTTCTTT.

This clone was detected only a few times. The rearrangement joins TRBV7-9 to TRBJ2-3; 11 bases align to TRBD2. The CDR3 is made up of 17 amino acids. The V gene's germline CDR1 is SEHNR and CDR2 FQNEAQ (reference sequence). V dropped 4 bases and J dropped 7; count of bases not matched to a gene: 13. CDR3: CASSSQQRLAGMNTQYF. CDR3 sequence (DNA): TGTGCCAGCAGCTCCCAACAACGACTAGCGGGGATGAATACGCAGTATTTT.

The rearrangement links TRBV5-1 to TRBJ2-7; 10 bases are shared with TRBD2. The CDR3 totals 13 residues. V lost 2 bases to trimming and J lost 5 bases; unmatched junction nucleotides: 1. Germline values: CDR1 SGHRS, CDR2 YFSETQ. CDR3 bases: TGCGCCAGCAGCTTAGCGGGAGGGAACGAGCAGTACTTC. This encodes CASSLAGGNEQYF.

This chain uses TRBV5-8 with TRBJ1-4; D may be TRBD1 (6 bases). The V and J ends lost 5 bases and 5 bases respectively, with 16 bases between them. This CDR3 has 15 amino acids. Per the germline V gene, CDR1 is SGHTS and CDR2 is YDEGEE. CDR3 nucleotide sequence: TGTGCCAGCAGTTTGAGGGACAATCCGAATGAAAAACTGTTTTTT. Encoded protein: CASSLRDNPNEKLFF.

The CDR3 here is CAWSFWTGPTGGGYTF. CDR3 nucleotide sequence: TGTGCCTGGAGTTTCTGGACAGGGCCAACGGGGGGCGGCTACACCTTC. This chain uses TRBV30 with TRBJ1-2, with 8 positions matching TRBD1. This CDR3 region has 16 residues. The germline gives CDR1 GTSNPN, CDR2 SVGIG (reference sequence). V trimming: 2 bases; J trimming: 8 bases; junction bases outside the gene matches: 16.

This clone showed up just once. The chain links TRBV30 to TRBJ2-1; 10 bases map to TRBD2. V trimming: 4 bases; J trimming: 8 bases; junction bases outside the gene matches: 11. Germline CDR1 is GTSNPN and CDR2 is SVGIG (reference sequence). The CDR3 loop spans 15 amino acids. The CDR3, as DNA: TGTGCCTGGACCCCAAGCGGGAGGGCCTCGTATGAGCAGTTCTTC. Its translation: CAWTPSGRASYEQFF.

The chain couples TRBV27 to TRBJ2-3, with 7 positions matching TRBD2. This CDR3 spans 14 amino acids. With V trimmed by 4 bases and J by 4 bases, 5 bases remained unmatched. Germline V gives CDR1 MNHEY, CDR2 SMNVEV (reference sequence). CDR3 amino acids: CASSWAGVADTQYF. The CDR3 nucleotides are TGTGCCAGCAGTTGGGCGGGAGTTGCAGATACGCAGTATTTT.

V gene TRBV14 combines with J gene TRBJ2-7, with 12 bases that match TRBD2. The CDR3 totals 18 residues. V lost 0 bases and J lost 4; bases outside the gene matches: 10. The germline CDR1 and CDR2 sequences are SGHDN and FVKESK. The CDR3 here is CASSQDFSTSGRTYEQYF. The DNA for the CDR3 is TGTGCCAGCAGCCAAGATTTCTCGACTAGCGGGAGAACATACGAGCAGTACTTC. Using reference TRBV14 and TRBJ2-7 for the parts outside the CDR3, the full variable domain is EAGVTQFPSHSVIEKGQTVTLRCDPISGHDNLYWYRRVMGKEIKFLLHFVKESKQDESGMPNNRFLAERTGGTYSTLKVQPAELEDSGVYFCASSQDFSTSGRTYEQYFGPGTRLTVT.

This chain links TRBV7-9 with TRBJ2-7, with unresolved D. V lost 1 base and J 3 bases, leaving 13 bases between the germline ends. Per germline, CDR1 SEHNR and CDR2 FQNEAQ (reference sequence). This CDR3 spans 15 amino acids. The chain's CDR3 is CASSLGRGLIYEQYF. The CDR3, as DNA: TGTGCCAGCAGCTTAGGGCGCGGCCTAATCTACGAGCAGTACTTC.

This clone was counted between two and nine times. The CDR3 is CASTLGGARFF. CDR3 DNA: TGTGCCAGCACCCTGGGGGGGGCCCGGTTCTTC. The chain uses TRBV5-4 and TRBJ2-1, with D perhaps TRBD2 (7 bases). There are 11 residues in the CDR3. Germline CDR1 and CDR2: SGHNT and YYREEE (reference sequence). The ends were cut back, 6 bases at V and 15 bases at J, with 16 bases in the middle.

The rearrangement links TRBV7-3 to TRBJ1-2; TRBD1 matches 11 bases. The V segment lost 5 bases and the J segment 6 bases; nucleotides outside the gene matches: 8. The CDR3 is made up of 15 amino acids. Germline V lookup: CDR1 SGHTA, CDR2 FQGTGA. CDR3 nucleotides: TGTGCCAGCAGCAACGCGGGACAGGGGGTCGATGGCTACACCTTC. It codes for CASSNAGQGVDGYTF.